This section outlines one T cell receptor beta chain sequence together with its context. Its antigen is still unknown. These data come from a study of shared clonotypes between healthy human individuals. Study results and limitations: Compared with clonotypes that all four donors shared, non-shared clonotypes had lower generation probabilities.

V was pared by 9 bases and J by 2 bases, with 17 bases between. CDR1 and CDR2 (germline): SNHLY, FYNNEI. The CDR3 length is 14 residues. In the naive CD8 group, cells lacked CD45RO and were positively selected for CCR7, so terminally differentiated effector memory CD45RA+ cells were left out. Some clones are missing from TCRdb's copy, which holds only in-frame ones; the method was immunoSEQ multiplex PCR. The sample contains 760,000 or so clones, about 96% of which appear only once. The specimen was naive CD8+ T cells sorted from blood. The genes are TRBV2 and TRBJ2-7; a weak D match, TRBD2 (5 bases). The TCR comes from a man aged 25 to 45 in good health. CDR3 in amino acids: CARSSQAPPYEQYF. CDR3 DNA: TGTGCCAGGTCTAGCCAAGCCCCACCCTACGAGCAGTACTTC.